What follows are 16 T cell receptor beta chains derived from one specimen sequenced in a study of patients and donors after allogeneic stem cell transplantation. TCRdb fed the RT-PCR reads into MiXCR, producing one record per CDR3 protein. This table holds roughly 940,000 distinct CDR3 sequences, approximately 18% found once. Sequencing was done on a sample of blood, either unsorted or a sorted T cell fraction (not recorded which). Receptors were obtained from a human donor who was either an allogeneic HSCT recipient or a stem cell or donor lymphocyte infusion donor (not recorded which). It is not recorded whose cells these are; they may come from a transplant donor.

Only a few counts were recorded for this clonotype. The chain recombines TRBV5-1 with TRBJ2-2; maybe TRBD1 (6 bases). CDR3 length: 18 residues. Germline CDR1 SGHRS, CDR2 YFSETQ. Trimming pared 1 base from V and 5 bases from J, leaving 21 bases between. CDR3: CASSLWGHGPRGTGELFF. The CDR3 DNA is TGCGCCAGCAGCTTGTGGGGACATGGCCCCCGAGGAACCGGGGAGCTGTTTTTT.

This clonotype has only a few counts. The chain joins TRBV6-5 to TRBJ1-2; D gene ambiguous. Germline V gene data show CDR1 as MNHEY and CDR2 as SVGAGI. Between the trimmed V and J ends, which lost 0 bases and 4 bases, there was a span of 6 bases. The CDR3 extends over 13 amino acids. This chain's CDR3 is CASSYSQSYGYTF. The CDR3 DNA reads as TGTGCCAGCAGTTACTCCCAGAGCTATGGCTACACCTTC.

The genes are TRBV12-3 or TRBV12-4 and TRBJ1-1; D not certain. The CDR3 consists of 13 residues. The germline V and J ends were trimmed by 3 bases and 2 bases, with 7 bases remaining between them. CDR3 protein: CASSFQPNTEAFF. CDR3 nucleotides: TGTGCCAGCAGTTTTCAACCCAACACTGAAGCTTTCTTT.

The sample holds a few counts of this clonotype. V usage is TRBV9 and J usage is TRBJ2-7; D call uncertain. V lost 4 bases, J lost 3 bases, and 17 bases lay in between. There are 15 residues in the CDR3. Germline values: CDR1 SGDLS, CDR2 YYNGEE. The CDR3 loop is CASSPRRHPGYEQYF. The CDR3 bases are TGTGCCAGCAGCCCCCGCCGTCACCCTGGCTACGAGCAGTACTTC.

V usage is TRBV20-1 and J usage is TRBJ2-4; 11 bases are shared with TRBD1. The germline V gene encodes CDR1 DFQATT and CDR2 SNEGSKA (reference sequence). The CDR3 loop spans 19 amino acids. The ends lost 3 bases at V and 1 base at J; junction bases unmatched: 14. The CDR3 spells CSASYLGQGVAAAKNIQYF. CDR3 DNA: TGCAGTGCTAGCTATCTGGGACAGGGGGTGGCTGCGGCCAAAAACATTCAGTACTTC.

The chain joins TRBV9 to TRBJ1-5; 7 bases map to TRBD1. The CDR3 runs 14 residues. CDR1 SGDLS and CDR2 YYNGEE come from the germline V gene. V lost 3 bases to trimming and J lost 6 bases; unmatched junction nucleotides: 6. This CDR3 reads CASSAGGGIQPQHF. CDR3 sequence (DNA): TGTGCCAGCAGCGCGGGAGGGGGCATTCAGCCCCAGCATTTT.

This clonotype was seen only a few times. The chain has TRBV5-6 and TRBJ2-1; 8 nucleotides agree with TRBD1. Germline CDR1 and CDR2: SGHDT and YYEEEE. CDR3 length: 14 residues. V gave up 7 bases and J gave up 7 bases; unmatched junction bases: 10. CDR3 coding DNA: TGTGCCAGCGGAGGGCAGGGGGCCTCAAATGAGCAGTTCTTC. Its protein product is CASGGQGASNEQFF.

The rearrangement links TRBV6-6 to TRBJ2-7, with D possibly TRBD1 on 5 matching bases. The CDR3 totals 13 residues. With 6 bases removed from V and 2 bases from J, the gap between germline ends came to 11 bases. Germline values: CDR1 MNHNY, CDR2 SVGAGI (reference sequence). Here the CDR3 reads CASRQDIAYEQYF. CDR3 nucleotide sequence: TGTGCCAGCAGACAGGACATAGCCTACGAGCAGTACTTC.

The rearrangement uses TRBV14 and TRBJ2-2; unclear D gene. Looked up from germline, CDR1 is SGHDN and CDR2 is FVKESK. The V gene lost 2 bases and the J gene lost 0 bases, with 7 bases spanning the gap. The CDR3 is 15 amino acids. The CDR3 DNA is TGTGCCAGCAGCCAAAGGGCCACGAACACCGGGGAGCTGTTTTTT. Translated: CASSQRATNTGELFF.

This clonotype turned up a few times. The chain combines TRBV7-2 with TRBJ1-6, with unresolved D. Between the trimmed V and J ends, which lost 3 bases and 7 bases, there was a span of 10 bases. The CDR3 totals 14 residues. Germline V gene sequence: CDR1 SGHTA, CDR2 FQGNSA. CDR3 sequence reads: CASSLWGSNSPLHF. CDR3 nucleotides: TGTGCCAGCAGCTTGTGGGGTTCCAATTCACCCCTCCACTTT.

In this sample, this clonotype turned up a few times. The J gene is TRBJ2-3, the V gene TRBV11-2; 7 bases fit TRBD2. After removal of 5 bases from V and 2 bases from J, the junction contained 7 bases not matched to a gene. From germline, CDR1 is SGHAT and CDR2 FQNNGV. The length of the CDR3 is 15 residues. Here the CDR3 reads CASSLSGANTDTQYF. CDR3 bases: TGTGCCAGCAGCCTAAGCGGGGCCAACACAGATACGCAGTATTTT.

The chain uses TRBV6-1 and TRBJ1-5, with D perhaps TRBD1 (5 bases). V lost 10 bases and J lost 5, with 21 bases in between. Looked up from germline, CDR1 is MNHNS and CDR2 is SASEGT. CDR3 length: 15 residues. CDR3: CATNHRRDFDQPQHF. The CDR3 DNA follows: TGTGCCACCAATCATCGCCGGGACTTCGATCAGCCCCAGCATTTT.

This chain connects TRBV12-3 or TRBV12-4 to TRBJ1-2, with D unresolved. V lost 5 bases to trimming and J lost 5 bases, with 18 bases between them. The CDR3 sequence is 15 residues long. CDR3 in amino acids: CASSPGGPRGYGYTF. Written as DNA, the CDR3 is TGTGCCAGCAGTCCAGGAGGGCCCCGAGGGTATGGCTACACCTTC.

V usage is TRBV4-3 and J usage is TRBJ2-1; 15 bases are a match to TRBD2. Germline CDR1 is LGHNA and CDR2 is YSLEER. The junction had 10 bases not matched to a gene; V was cut back by 4 bases and J by 9 bases. This CDR3 spans 17 amino acids. CDR3 amino acids: CASSRTSGLAGGSEQFF. In nucleotides, the CDR3 is TGCGCCAGCAGCCGCACGTCCGGACTAGCGGGGGGGTCTGAGCAGTTCTTC.

This clonotype was counted many times. The genes are TRBV5-1 and TRBJ1-5; a weak D match, TRBD1 (5 bases). With 2 bases removed from V and 4 bases from J, the gap between germline ends came to 10 bases. Germline CDR1 reads SGHRS; CDR2 reads YFSETQ. CDR3 size: 14 residues. CDR3 protein: CASSLTGPNQPQHF. The CDR3 nucleotides are TGCGCCAGCAGCTTAACGGGGCCGAATCAGCCCCAGCATTTT.

This clonotype has ten or more counts. The chain joins TRBV12-3 or TRBV12-4 to TRBJ1-2, with D tentatively TRBD1 (5 bases). The V gene lost 0 bases and the J gene lost 1 base, with 12 bases spanning the gap. This CDR3 is 16 amino acids long. CDR3 amino acids: CASSLATPTVNYGYTF. CDR3 in DNA: TGTGCCAGCAGTTTAGCGACCCCGACAGTTAACTATGGCTACACCTTC.